This T cell receptor beta chain was found in a study of multiple sclerosis patients with progressive multifocal leukoencephalopathy. Regarding this clone: The antigen is undetermined.

Findings and limits, study-wide: Whether JC virus or general immunocompromise explains the findings remained unclear.

The survey-level immunoSEQ assay was used. TCRdb's table, derived via immunoSEQ multiplex PCR, lists solely in-frame clones and lacks some. The table lists more than 30,000 clones, around 90% of them singletons. Germline CDR1 is MNHNS and CDR2 is SASEGT. The CDR3 extends over 12 amino acids. The V end was cut by 7 bases, the J end by 2 bases, with 9 bases between. As to time point: time of PML onset. The genes are TRBV6-1 and TRBJ2-7; D remains ambiguous. The source was PBMCs, collected from a patient treated with natalizumab. This receptor was obtained from a woman aged 35 to 49 with progressive multifocal leukoencephalopathy. The CDR3: CASKRRAYEQYF. The CDR3 DNA reads TGTGCCAGCAAAAGACGGGCCTACGAGCAGTACTTC.